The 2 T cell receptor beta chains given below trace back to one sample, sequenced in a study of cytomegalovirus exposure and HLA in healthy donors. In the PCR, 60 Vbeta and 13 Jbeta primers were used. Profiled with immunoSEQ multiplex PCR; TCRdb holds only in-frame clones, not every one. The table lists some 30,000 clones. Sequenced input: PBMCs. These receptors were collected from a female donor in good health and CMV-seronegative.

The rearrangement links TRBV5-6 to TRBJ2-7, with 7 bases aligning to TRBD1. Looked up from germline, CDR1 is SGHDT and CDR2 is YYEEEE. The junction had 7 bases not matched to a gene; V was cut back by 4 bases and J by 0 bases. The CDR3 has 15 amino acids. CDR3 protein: CASSMGTVLSYEQYF. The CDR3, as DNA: TGTGCCAGCAGCATGGGGACAGTCCTCTCCTACGAGCAGTACTTC.

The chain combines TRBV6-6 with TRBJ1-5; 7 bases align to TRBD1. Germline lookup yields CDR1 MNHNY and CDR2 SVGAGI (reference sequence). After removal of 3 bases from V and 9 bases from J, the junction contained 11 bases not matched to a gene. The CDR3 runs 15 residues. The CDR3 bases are TGTGCCAGCAGTTATACGGACAGGACCTATACGCCCCAGCATTTT. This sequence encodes CASSYTDRTYTPQHF.